This is a list of T cell receptor beta chains from one sample in a study of blood T cell repertoires in COVID-19. The table came from immunoSEQ multiplex PCR; TCRdb's copy has only in-frame clones and leaves some out. The repertoire holds over 250,000 clones, with 88% as singletons. The sample was PBMCs or T cells enriched from blood (not recorded which). These receptors came from a woman aged 55-70 years in a cohort exposed to, infected with or recovered from COVID-19 (not recorded which). The CDR3 runs from the conserved cysteine through the conserved F or W. A D gene is named only where the DNA matches it firmly. The listing skips clone size in some rows; elsewhere it reads once, few, many or a size class.

12	TRBV5-1	once	-	TRBJ2-4	CASSTEAGIQYF	TGCGCCAGCAGTACCGAGGCGGGCATTCAGTACTTC
15	TRBV15	-	-	TRBJ2-7	CATSRDSWGPYEQYF	TGTGCCACCAGCAGAGATTCGTGGGGGCCCTACGAGCAGTACTTC
13	TRBV18	-	-	TRBJ1-5	CASSPGGNQPQHF	TGTGCCAGCTCACCGGGGGGGAATCAGCCCCAGCATTTT
13	TRBV20-1	-	TRBD1	TRBJ1-2	CSASAGGLYGYTF	TGCAGTGCTAGTGCAGGGGGCCTCTATGGCTACACCTTC
14	TRBV6-1	-	TRBD1	TRBJ2-5	CASSDGQGRETQYF	TGTGCCAGCAGTGACGGACAGGGTCGGGAGACCCAGTACTTC
11	TRBV3-1/TRBV3-2	-	TRBD1	TRBJ1-1	CASRDSGGTFF	TGTGCCAGTCGGGACAGCGGGGGGACTTTCTTT
15	TRBV5-1	-	-	TRBJ1-2	CASSLGRGPNYGYTF	TGCGCCAGCAGCTTGGGACGCGGGCCTAACTATGGCTACACCTTC
13	TRBV18	once	-	TRBJ1-2	CASSPGSKDGYTF	TGTGCCAGCTCACCTGGGAGTAAGGATGGCTACACCTTC
15	TRBV9	-	TRBD1	TRBJ2-3	CASSVEDRTIPVQYF	TGTGCCAGCAGCGTAGAGGACAGGACCATTCCCGTTCAGTATTTT
15	TRBV28	-	-	TRBJ1-5	CASTQWGVVNQPQHF	TGTGCCAGCACCCAATGGGGGGTCGTCAATCAGCCCCAGCATTTT
13	TRBV5-1	-	-	TRBJ2-3	CASSPGNTDTQYF	TGCGCCAGCAGCCCAGGGAACACAGATACGCAGTATTTT
16	TRBV6-5	-	TRBD1	TRBJ1-3	CASSYSRTGMGNTIYF	TGTGCCAGCAGTTACTCCAGGACAGGGATGGGAAACACCATATATTTT
15	TRBV5-1	-	TRBD2	TRBJ2-7	CASSLDAGGNYEQYF	TGCGCCAGCAGCCTAGACGCGGGAGGGAACTACGAGCAGTACTTC
19	TRBV21-1	few	-	TRBJ1-1	CASSVRTGQGRERDTEAFF	TGTGCCAGCAGCGTTCGTACGGGACAGGGGAGGGAGAGGGACACTGAAGCTTTCTTT
15	TRBV2	once	TRBD1	TRBJ1-2	CASRAQGVFLYGYTF	TGTGCCAGCAGAGCGCAGGGGGTTTTTCTATATGGCTACACCTTC
16	TRBV18	-	TRBD2	TRBJ2-1	CASSPAGGLRNNEQFF	TGTGCCAGCTCACCCGCGGGAGGCCTAAGAAACAATGAGCAGTTCTTC
13	TRBV3-1/TRBV3-2	-	-	TRBJ2-1	CASSSFSYNEQFF	TGTGCCAGCAGCTCCTTCTCCTACAATGAGCAGTTCTTC
15	TRBV11-2	-	TRBD2	TRBJ2-5	CASSLGAGGWETQYF	TGTGCCAGCAGCTTAGGGGCGGGAGGTTGGGAGACCCAGTACTTC
14	TRBV27	-	-	TRBJ2-1	CASSALSSYNEQFF	TGTGCCAGCAGCGCCCTAAGCTCCTACAATGAGCAGTTCTTC
16	TRBV11-1	-	TRBD2	TRBJ2-7	CASSSPTSGRAYEQYF	TGTGCCAGCAGCTCCCCGACTAGCGGGAGGGCCTACGAGCAGTACTTC
15	TRBV27	once	TRBD1	TRBJ2-2	CASSFYGQGAGELFF	TGTGCCAGCAGTTTTTACGGACAGGGGGCCGGGGAGCTGTTTTTT
15	TRBV27	-	TRBD2	TRBJ2-7	CASSPTSGRVNEQYF	TGTGCCAGCAGTCCAACTAGCGGGAGAGTAAACGAGCAGTACTTC
14	TRBV7-2	once	-	TRBJ2-1	CASSLGLPNNEQFF	TGTGCCAGCAGCTTGGGACTTCCAAACAATGAGCAGTTCTTC
16	TRBV7-8	once	-	TRBJ1-4	CASSLFWTPNNEKLFF	TGTGCCAGCAGCTTATTCTGGACACCTAATAATGAAAAACTGTTTTTT
12	TRBV11-2	-	-	TRBJ1-2	CASSFRNYGYTF	TGTGCCAGCAGCTTCCGGAACTATGGCTACACCTTC
13	TRBV7-7	-	-	TRBJ2-7	CASSSDRNYEQYF	TGTGCTAGCAGCTCCGACAGAAACTACGAGCAGTACTTC
15	TRBV25-1	-	TRBD1	TRBJ1-3	CASSVDRPSGNTIYF	TGTGCCAGCAGTGTGGACAGGCCGTCCGGAAACACCATATATTTT
16	TRBV5-1	-	-	TRBJ2-7	CASSLVEGPPGYEQYF	TGCGCCAGCAGCTTGGTGGAGGGGCCCCCGGGCTACGAGCAGTACTTC
16	TRBV19	once	TRBD2	TRBJ2-3	CASSMSWDYNTDTQYF	TGTGCCAGTAGTATGTCCTGGGACTATAACACAGATACGCAGTATTTT
13	TRBV29-1	few	-	TRBJ1-6	CSVAEGINSPLHF	TGCAGCGTTGCGGAGGGAATCAATTCACCCCTCCACTTT
15	TRBV10-1	-	TRBD1	TRBJ2-1	CASSEVTGGLDEQFF	TGCGCCAGCAGTGAAGTGACAGGGGGCTTAGATGAGCAGTTCTTC
15	TRBV7-7	-	TRBD1	TRBJ2-3	CASSLSTGGWDTQYF	TGTGCTAGCAGCCTCTCCACAGGGGGGTGGGATACGCAGTATTTT
12	TRBV2	-	-	TRBJ1-5	CASRPETQPQHF	TGTGCCAGCAGACCGGAGACTCAGCCCCAGCATTTT
15	TRBV18	-	-	TRBJ2-5	CASSPSLGVGETQYF	TGTGCCAGCTCACCAAGTTTAGGGGTAGGAGAGACCCAGTACTTC
15	TRBV2	-	-	TRBJ2-1	CARDKKLSSYNEQFF	TGTGCCAGGGACAAGAAATTGAGCTCCTACAATGAGCAGTTCTTC
14	TRBV5-1	-	-	TRBJ2-5	CASSNLLTGETQYF	TGCGCCAGCAGCAACTTATTGACCGGGGAGACCCAGTACTTC
15	TRBV19	-	-	TRBJ1-5	CASSIEGSLNQPQHF	TGTGCCAGTAGTATTGAGGGCAGCCTCAATCAGCCCCAGCATTTT
15	TRBV9	-	TRBD1	TRBJ1-2	CASSFRDRVDYGYTF	TGTGCCAGCAGCTTTCGGGACAGGGTGGACTATGGCTACACCTTC
13	TRBV19	-	-	TRBJ1-2	CASTSDRIYGYTF	TGTGCCAGTACCTCGGACAGAATTTATGGCTACACCTTC
15	TRBV28	-	-	TRBJ1-1	CASSSMITGYTEAFF	TGTGCCAGCAGTTCGATGATAACAGGCTACACTGAAGCTTTCTTT
14	TRBV2	-	TRBD1	TRBJ1-2	CASSGQGSHYGYTF	TGTGCCAGCAGTGGACAGGGGTCACACTATGGCTACACCTTC